The T cell receptor (beta chain) under discussion was sequenced for a study of shared clonotypes between healthy human individuals. Study overall: In total, the donors were a couple of women and a few men aged 18 to 49.

Study observations and caveats: When naive CD4 clonotypes were compared across several donors, approximately 5% were shared. Rarefaction analysis demonstrated incomplete sorted-subset sequencing notwithstanding large depth.

Sequencing was performed with immunoSEQ multiplex PCR; in TCRdb, only in-frame clones are kept and a portion is missing. The top ten hold under 0.45% of the sample, which has 2.3 million or so clones, over 90% seen once. This clone was seen a single time. Its specificity is not known. The CDR3 is made up of 16 amino acids. Trimming at V came to 3 bases and at J to 5 bases, leaving 6 bases not matched to a gene. Looked up from germline, CDR1 is SNHLY and CDR2 is FYNNEI. This clonotype was sampled from a man younger than 35 in good health. Some clones in this sample may be carry-over from other donors' samples. The sequenced sample consisted of naive CD4+ T cells from PBMCs. The subset here: CD45RA+ positively selected. The rearrangement links TRBV2 to TRBJ2-2; 10 nucleotides align to TRBD1. This CDR3 is CASSDGTGVLTGELFF. The DNA for the CDR3 is TGTGCCAGCAGTGATGGGACAGGGGTTTTAACCGGGGAGCTGTTTTTT. Full variable domain (missing parts from reference TRBV2 and TRBJ2-2): EPEVTQTPSHQVTQMGQEVILRCVPISNHLYFYWYRQILGQKVEFLVSFYNNEISEKSEIFDDQFSVERPDGSNFTLKIRSTKLEDSAMYFCASSDGTGVLTGELFFGEGSRLTVL.